Listed below are T cell receptor beta chains from one sample, sequenced in a study of T cells in Graves' hyperthyroidism and ophthalmopathy. TCRdb re-derived calls from the multiplex PCR reads in MiXCR, one entry per CDR3 protein. The sample lists some 500,000 distinct CDR3 sequences, about an eighth seen once, with less than 20% in the top ten. Sequenced sample: blood. These receptors originate from a woman between 18 and 29 years old with Graves' hyperthyroidism. Both conserved end residues are part of each CDR3. A D gene is named only where the DNA matches it firmly. Size is stated for part of the rows, as once, few or many counts, or as a class when the clone is expanded.

D gene,clone size,J gene,V gene,CDR3 DNA,CDR3 protein
TRBD1,many,TRBJ2-1,TRBV11-2,TGTGCCAGCAGCCCCCGGAGGACAGGGGGCCCGAATGAGCAGTTCTTC,CASSPRRTGGPNEQFF
TRBD2,many,TRBJ2-1,TRBV7-3,TGTGCCAGCAGCTCTTCGACTAGCGTCGGCCATGAGCAGTTCTTC,CASSSSTSVGHEQFF
NA,NA,TRBJ2-5,TRBV25-1,TGTGCCAGCAGTGAATTAGGGGGGGAAGAGACCCAGTACTTC,CASSELGGEETQYF
NA,many,TRBJ1-1,TRBV11-2,TGTGCCAGCAGCAGAAACGGGAACACTGAAGCTTTCTTT,CASSRNGNTEAFF
NA,many,TRBJ1-1,TRBV7-8,TGTGCCAGCAGCCTGACCCGAACCTCGACAGTAGTAGCTTTCTTT,CASSLTRTSTVVAFF
NA,many,TRBJ2-2,TRBV11-2,TGTGCCAGCAGCTTAGGGGCCGGGGAGCTGTTTTTT,CASSLGAGELFF
TRBD2,few,TRBJ2-3,TRBV5-1,TGCGCCAGCAGCAATGGACTAGCGGGACCTTTCACAGATACGCAGTATTTT,CASSNGLAGPFTDTQYF
NA,NA,TRBJ1-5,TRBV24-1,TGTGCCACCAGTGTTAGGGGTCAGCCCCAGCATTTT,CATSVRGQPQHF
TRBD1,many,TRBJ1-5,TRBV30,TGTGCCTGGAGTCCGGGACAGGGATATCAGCCCCAGCATTTT,CAWSPGQGYQPQHF
NA,many,TRBJ1-2,TRBV5-1,TGCGCCAGCAGCTTGGCCGGTAGGCCCTCGGGGGCTGACTATGGCTACACCTTC,CASSLAGRPSGADYGYTF
NA,few,TRBJ1-5,TRBV12-3/TRBV12-4,TGTGCCAGCAGTTTTGGGTGGGATCAGCCCCAGCATTTT,CASSFGWDQPQHF
TRBD1,few,TRBJ1-6,TRBV7-8,TGTGCCAGCAGCCCCTGGACAGGAGGGGAATCACCCCTCCACTTT,CASSPWTGGESPLHF
NA,many,TRBJ2-3,TRBV20-1,TGCAGCTCTGGACCAACCCTAGGGGGAAATACGCAGTATTTT,CSSGPTLGGNTQYF
NA,NA,TRBJ2-1,TRBV24-1,TGTGCCACCAGTGAGGGGGGTGCCCCCAGGGAGCAGTTCTTC,CATSEGGAPREQFF
TRBD1,NA,TRBJ1-1,TRBV4-1,TGCGCCAGCAGCCGCAGGGGGGGCACTGAAGCTTTCTTT,CASSRRGGTEAFF
NA,many,TRBJ2-1,TRBV3-1,TGTGCCAGCAGCCGGGATTGGACCGGGACTGGGGCCTACAATGAGCAGTTCTTC,CASSRDWTGTGAYNEQFF
NA,many,TRBJ1-1,TRBV6-1,TGTGCCAGCAGTGATTGGGGGGAAGCTTTCTTT,CASSDWGEAFF
TRBD2,many,TRBJ2-3,TRBV30,TGTGCCTGGAGGAAGCGGGAGGTAGATACGCAGTATTTT,CAWRKREVDTQYF
TRBD1,many,TRBJ2-3,TRBV12-5,TGTGCTAGTGGTTTGGGACGTCCGACAGGGGGCACAGATACGCAGTATTTT,CASGLGRPTGGTDTQYF
NA,few,TRBJ1-5,TRBV6-2/TRBV6-3,TGTGCCAGCAGTTACTTCCCCTCCAATCAGCCCCAGCATTTT,CASSYFPSNQPQHF
NA,many,TRBJ1-2,TRBV5-1,TGCGCCAGCAGCTCACACGATGGCTACACCTTC,CASSSHDGYTF
NA,NA,TRBJ1-1,TRBV7-9,TGTGCCAGCCGACGGGACTCCCACACTGAAGCCTTCTTT,CASRRDSHTEAFF